The 24 T cell receptor beta chains reported below all come from one sample, sequenced in a study of T-cell memory formation after mild COVID-19. TCRdb itself ran the 5' RACE reads through MiXCR, one entry per CDR3 protein. The table includes tens of thousands of distinct CDR3 sequences, roughly 25% detected once. Source material: PBMCs or a T cell subset sorted from them (not recorded which). These receptors were taken from a man aged 18 to 29 who had mild COVID-19 (a few samples of this study predate the infection). Cell type and time point are not known.

This clonotype turned up a few times. The rearrangement joins TRBV4-3 to TRBJ1-5; D perhaps matches TRBD1 (6 bases). V dropped 0 bases and J dropped 6 bases, with 12 bases sitting between them. CDR3 length: 15 residues. Germline assignment: CDR1 LGHNA and CDR2 YSLEER. CDR3 residues: CASSQDSGVSQPQHF. CDR3 in DNA: TGCGCCAGCAGCCAAGATTCAGGGGTTAGTCAGCCCCAGCATTTT.

J is TRBJ2-1 and V is TRBV15; the D is unclear. Deletions cut 5 bases from V and 7 bases from J, with 12 bases between. Germline V lookup: CDR1 LNHNV, CDR2 YYDKDF (reference sequence). The CDR3 has 13 amino acids. CDR3 sequence reads: CATSEDLLNEQFF. CDR3 sequence (DNA): TGTGCCACCAGCGAGGACCTTTTAAATGAGCAGTTCTTC.

This clonotype was counted at least ten times. The chain couples TRBV7-2 to TRBJ2-7; TRBD1 might be the D (6 bases). The length of the CDR3 is 13 residues. CDR1 SGHTA and CDR2 FQGNSA come from the germline V gene. V was trimmed by 5 bases and J by 2 bases, leaving 10 bases between them. CDR3 protein: CASSRGQTYEQYF. For the CDR3, the DNA is TGTGCCAGCAGCAGAGGACAGACCTACGAGCAGTACTTC.

The chain is built from TRBV6-5 and TRBJ1-2, with D possibly TRBD1 on 5 matching bases. V was shortened by 6 bases and J by 2 bases, with 7 bases between the two germline ends. In germline, CDR1 is MNHEY, CDR2 SVGAGI. The CDR3 totals 12 residues. CDR3 sequence (DNA): TGTGCCAGCAGAGGGACGAACTATGGCTACACCTTC. This codes for CASRGTNYGYTF.

This clonotype was seen only a few times. The V and J genes are TRBV4-1 and TRBJ1-2; D remains unclear. Trimming removed 4 bases at V and 6 bases at J, with 9 bases between. The CDR3 extends over 12 amino acids. Germline V CDR1 and CDR2: MGHRA, YSYEKL. CDR3 in DNA: TGCGCCAGCAGCCTGGACGGGAATGGCTACACCTTC. Protein product: CASSLDGNGYTF.

J is TRBJ2-7 and V is TRBV4-1, with D unresolved. V was cut by 1 base and J by 6 bases, with 10 bases left in between. In germline, CDR1 is MGHRA, CDR2 YSYEKL. The length of the CDR3 is 13 residues. The CDR3 here is CASSQVNLSEQYF. As DNA, the CDR3 is TGCGCCAGCAGCCAAGTAAATCTAAGCGAGCAGTACTTC.

The chain carries TRBV12-3 or TRBV12-4 and TRBJ2-1; D perhaps matches TRBD2 (6 bases). This CDR3 has 15 amino acids. V shed 7 bases and J shed 5 bases, with 18 bases lying between them. The DNA of the CDR3 is TGTGCCAGCACCGACGTAGTAGCGGCTGACAATGAGCAGTTCTTC. Its translation is CASTDVVAADNEQFF.

The rearrangement joins TRBV9 to TRBJ1-4; D unresolved. Trimming removed 3 bases from V and 10 bases from J, with 13 bases in between. This CDR3 spans 13 amino acids. Per the germline V gene, CDR1 is SGDLS and CDR2 is YYNGEE. CDR3 DNA sequence: TGTGCCAGCAGCGCGTTGGAGGGCGGAAAACTGTTTTTT. This gives the protein CASSALEGGKLFF.

A few counts support this clonotype. The rearrangement uses TRBV7-8 and TRBJ2-1; 7 positions agree with TRBD1. There are 19 residues in the CDR3. Unmatched junction bases numbered 18, after V lost 2 bases and J lost 5 bases. CDR1 and CDR2 (germline): SGHVS, FQNEAQ. CDR3 coding DNA: TGTGCCAGCAGCTTAAGGGGACAGCCTATCGCCTTTCCCGACAATGAGCAGTTCTTC. It translates to CASSLRGQPIAFPDNEQFF.

The rearrangement uses TRBV27 and TRBJ2-7; TRBD2 is a possible D gene (5 bases). The germline gives CDR1 MNHEY, CDR2 SMNVEV (reference sequence). The V end was cut by 3 bases, the J end by 3 bases, with 12 bases between. The CDR3 has 14 residues. The CDR3 is CASSFGGGLYEQYF. The CDR3 DNA follows: TGTGCCAGCAGTTTCGGAGGTGGGCTCTACGAGCAGTACTTC.

The chain uses TRBV29-1 and TRBJ2-3; TRBD1 agrees at 8 bases. After removal of 3 bases from V and 2 bases from J, the junction contained 7 bases not matched to a gene. This CDR3 has 15 amino acids. Germline V gene sequence: CDR1 SQVTM, CDR2 ANQGSEA. CDR3 DNA: TGCAGCGTTGATTCTCGGGACAGGCCCACAGATACGCAGTATTTT. Translating it yields CSVDSRDRPTDTQYF.

This chain links TRBV12-3 or TRBV12-4 with TRBJ2-1; TRBD2 agrees at 8 bases. V trimming: 5 bases; J trimming: 4 bases; junction bases outside the gene matches: 10. CDR3 length: 16 amino acids. The CDR3 region is CASSPTGGTRYNEQFF. The CDR3 nucleotides read TGTGCCAGCAGTCCTACGGGGGGGACTAGATACAATGAGCAGTTCTTC.

The V and J genes are TRBV6-5 and TRBJ2-2; D is unclear. The V end lost 5 bases, the J end lost 7 bases, and 11 bases lay between the germline ends. The CDR3 spans 13 residues. Per the germline V gene, CDR1 is MNHEY and CDR2 is SVGAGI. DNA of the CDR3: TGTGCCAGCAGTGCGACAAATAGCGGGGAGCTGTTTTTT. This translates into CASSATNSGELFF.

This clonotype was observed a handful of times. V usage is TRBV5-1 and J usage is TRBJ1-1; tentatively, D is TRBD1 (6 bases). Germline values: CDR1 SGHRS, CDR2 YFSETQ. V was cut by 3 bases and J by 2 bases, with 20 bases left in between. CDR3 length: 17 residues. CDR3 nucleotides: TGCGCCAGCAGCTCCTTCGAGACAGGTCTTCCTAACACTGAAGCTTTCTTT. It yields the protein CASSSFETGLPNTEAFF. Complete variable domain (other parts from reference TRBV5-1 and TRBJ1-1): KAGVTQTPRYLIKTRGQQVTLSCSPISGHRSVSWYQQTPGQGLQFLFEYFSETQRNKGNFPGRFSGRQFSNSRSEMNVSTLELGDSALYLCASSSFETGLPNTEAFFGQGTRLTVV.

Only a few counts were recorded for this clonotype. The chain employs TRBV10-3 and TRBJ1-1; possibly TRBD1 for D (5 bases). The CDR3 length is 12 residues. V dropped 8 bases and J dropped 2 bases, with 9 bases sitting between them. Germline CDR1 reads ENHRY; CDR2 reads SYGVKD. The DNA of the CDR3 is TGTGCCATCGGGACGGACAACACTGAAGCTTTCTTT. It codes for CAIGTDNTEAFF.

The sample holds a few counts of this clonotype. The gene calls are TRBV6-5 and TRBJ1-5; D might be TRBD1 (5 bases). Germline V gene data show CDR1 as MNHEY and CDR2 as SVGAGI. Trimming shortened V by 2 bases and J by 6 bases, and 8 bases separated the two germline ends. The CDR3 has 13 residues. The CDR3 DNA follows: TGTGCCAGCAGTTACGCAGGGCTTCAGCCCCAGCATTTT. It yields the protein CASSYAGLQPQHF.

This clonotype was observed a handful of times. The V call is TRBV29-1, the J call TRBJ1-1; the D is unclear. The CDR3 spans 12 residues. Germline V gene sequence: CDR1 SQVTM, CDR2 ANQGSEA. With 5 bases removed from V and 0 bases from J, the gap between germline ends came to 7 bases. CDR3 in DNA: TGCAGCGTTCTCACCATGAACACTGAAGCTTTCTTT. Its translation: CSVLTMNTEAFF.

The gene calls are TRBV12-3 or TRBV12-4 and TRBJ2-3, with 12 positions matching TRBD2. J gave up 4 bases and V 7 bases, and 3 bases lay outside the gene matches. The CDR3 runs to 14 residues. CDR3 bases: TGTGCCAGCAACCTAGCGGGGGGGGCAGATACGCAGTATTTT. Encoded protein: CASNLAGGADTQYF.

This clonotype was seen only a few times. The chain links TRBV27 to TRBJ1-1; possibly TRBD1 for D (5 bases). Per germline, CDR1 MNHEY and CDR2 SMNVEV (reference sequence). Trimming removed 0 bases at V and 1 base at J, with 6 bases between. The CDR3 has 14 residues. The CDR3, as DNA: TGTGCCAGCAGTTTATCGGGGGGGAACACTGAAGCTTTCTTT. It codes for CASSLSGGNTEAFF.

This clonotype occurred a few times. V and J are TRBV10-2 and TRBJ2-5; D not certain. The CDR3 contains 14 residues. Germline loops: CDR1 WSHSY, CDR2 SAAADI. Trimming shortened V by 1 base and J by 3 bases, and 9 bases separated the two germline ends. The CDR3 reads CASSELGRKETQYF. The DNA for the CDR3 is TGCGCCAGCAGTGAGTTAGGCAGGAAAGAGACCCAGTACTTC.

In DNA, the CDR3 is TGTGCCAGCAGTTCACAGGGGCCTGAAGCTTTCTTT. Its protein product is CASSSQGPEAFF. This sequence joins TRBV12-3 or TRBV12-4 and TRBJ1-1; 7 bases fit TRBD1. The junction had 2 bases not matched to a gene; V was cut back by 4 bases and J by 6 bases. There are 12 residues in the CDR3.

The sample holds a few counts of this clonotype. This chain uses TRBV20-1 with TRBJ2-1; no firm D call. This CDR3 has 11 residues. Deletions cut 0 bases from V and 6 bases from J, with 3 bases between. From germline, CDR1 is DFQATT and CDR2 SNEGSKA (reference sequence). CDR3 sequence (DNA): TGCAGTGCTAGAGAGGTCAATGAGCAGTTCTTC. Protein product: CSAREVNEQFF.

This chain joins TRBV7-6 and TRBJ2-7; D may be TRBD1 (5 bases). The CDR3 loop spans 14 amino acids. Trimming took 6 bases from V and 0 from J, leaving 12 bases between them. Per germline, CDR1 SGHVS and CDR2 FNYEAQ. CDR3 protein: CASSRGPSSYEQYF. The CDR3, as DNA: TGTGCCAGCAGTAGGGGCCCAAGCTCCTACGAGCAGTACTTC.

This clonotype was detected once. The V and J genes are TRBV4-3 and TRBJ2-7, with 7 bases fitting TRBD1. The CDR3 consists of 15 residues. Trimming cost V 4 bases and J 3 bases; bases outside gene matches: 9. The V gene's germline CDR1 is LGHNA and CDR2 YSLEER. CDR3 DNA sequence: TGCGCCAGCAGCCGTCTTAGACAGGGCATCTACGAGCAGTACGTC. Encoded protein: CASSRLRQGIYEQYV.